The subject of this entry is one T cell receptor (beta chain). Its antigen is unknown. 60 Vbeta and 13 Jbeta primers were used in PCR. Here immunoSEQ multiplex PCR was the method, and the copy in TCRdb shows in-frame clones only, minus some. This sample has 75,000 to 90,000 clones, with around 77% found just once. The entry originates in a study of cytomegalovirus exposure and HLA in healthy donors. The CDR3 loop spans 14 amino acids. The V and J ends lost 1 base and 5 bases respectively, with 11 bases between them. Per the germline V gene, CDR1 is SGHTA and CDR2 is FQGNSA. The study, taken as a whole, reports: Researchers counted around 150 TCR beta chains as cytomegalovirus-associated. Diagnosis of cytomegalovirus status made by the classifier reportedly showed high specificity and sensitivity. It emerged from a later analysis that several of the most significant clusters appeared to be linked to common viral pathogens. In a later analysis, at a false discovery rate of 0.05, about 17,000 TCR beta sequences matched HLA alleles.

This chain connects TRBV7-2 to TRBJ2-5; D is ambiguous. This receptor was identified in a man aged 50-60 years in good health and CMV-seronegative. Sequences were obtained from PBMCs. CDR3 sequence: CASSLVTNGETQYF. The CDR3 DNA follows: TGTGCCAGCAGCTTAGTCACCAACGGGGAGACCCAGTACTTC.